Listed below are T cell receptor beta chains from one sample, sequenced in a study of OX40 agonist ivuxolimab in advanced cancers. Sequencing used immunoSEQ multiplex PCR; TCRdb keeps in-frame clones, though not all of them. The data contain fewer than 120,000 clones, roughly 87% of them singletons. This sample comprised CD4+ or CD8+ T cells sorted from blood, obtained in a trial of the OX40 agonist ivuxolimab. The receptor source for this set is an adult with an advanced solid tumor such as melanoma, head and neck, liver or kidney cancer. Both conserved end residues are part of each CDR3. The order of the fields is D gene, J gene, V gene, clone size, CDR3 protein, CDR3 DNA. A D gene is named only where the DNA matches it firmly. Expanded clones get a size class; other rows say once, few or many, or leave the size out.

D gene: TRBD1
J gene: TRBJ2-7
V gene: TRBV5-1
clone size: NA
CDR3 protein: CASSLSARGPYEQYF
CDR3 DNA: TGCGCCAGCAGCTTGTCTGCCAGGGGGCCCTACGAGCAGTACTTC

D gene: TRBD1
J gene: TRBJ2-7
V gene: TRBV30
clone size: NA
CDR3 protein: CAWSSYGTATYEQYF
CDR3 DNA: TGTGCCTGGAGTAGCTACGGGACAGCCACCTACGAGCAGTACTTC

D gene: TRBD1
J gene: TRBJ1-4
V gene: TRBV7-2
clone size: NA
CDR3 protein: CASSLQGAREKLFF
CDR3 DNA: TGTGCCAGCAGCTTACAGGGGGCGAGGGAAAAACTGTTTTTT

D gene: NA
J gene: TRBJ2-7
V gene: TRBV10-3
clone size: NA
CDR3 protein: CAISELTGYEQYF
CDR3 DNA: TGTGCCATCAGTGAGTTGACGGGCTACGAGCAGTACTTC

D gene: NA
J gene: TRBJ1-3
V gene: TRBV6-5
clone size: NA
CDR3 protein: CASSYSSRDGNTIYF
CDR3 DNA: TGTGCCAGCAGTTACTCGAGCAGGGATGGAAACACCATATATTTT

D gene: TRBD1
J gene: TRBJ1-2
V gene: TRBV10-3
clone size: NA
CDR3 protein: CAISETGGDYGYTF
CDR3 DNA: TGTGCCATCAGTGAGACAGGGGGCGACTATGGCTACACCTTC

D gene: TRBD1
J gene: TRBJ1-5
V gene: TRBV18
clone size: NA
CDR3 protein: CASSNTGDQPQHF
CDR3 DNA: TGTGCCAGCTCAAATACAGGGGATCAGCCCCAGCATTTT

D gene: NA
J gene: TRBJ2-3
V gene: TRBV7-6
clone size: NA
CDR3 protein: CASSPYSTDTQYF
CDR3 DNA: TGTGCCAGCAGCCCGTACAGCACAGATACGCAGTATTTT

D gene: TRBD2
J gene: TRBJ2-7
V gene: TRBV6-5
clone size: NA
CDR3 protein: CASSLSSGRFAYEQYF
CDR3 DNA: TGTGCCAGCAGTTTGTCTAGCGGGAGGTTCGCCTACGAGCAGTACTTC

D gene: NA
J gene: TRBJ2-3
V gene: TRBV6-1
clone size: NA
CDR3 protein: CASSELADTQYF
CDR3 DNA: TGTGCCAGCAGTGAACTGGCAGATACGCAGTATTTT

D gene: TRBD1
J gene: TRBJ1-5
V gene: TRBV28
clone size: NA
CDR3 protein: CASRTPGTGMGNQPQHF
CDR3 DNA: TGTGCCAGCAGAACTCCCGGGACAGGGATGGGCAATCAGCCCCAGCATTTT

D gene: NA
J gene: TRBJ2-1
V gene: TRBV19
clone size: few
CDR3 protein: CASRNSAEQFF
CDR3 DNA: TGTGCCAGTAGAAACAGTGCTGAGCAGTTCTTC

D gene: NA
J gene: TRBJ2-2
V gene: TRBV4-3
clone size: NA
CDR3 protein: CASSQDVEQGNTGELFF
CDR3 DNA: TGCGCCAGCAGCCAAGATGTCGAACAGGGTAACACCGGGGAGCTGTTTTTT

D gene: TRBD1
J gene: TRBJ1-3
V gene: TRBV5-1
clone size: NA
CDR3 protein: CASSFAEGTVSGNTIYF
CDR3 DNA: TGCGCCAGCAGCTTCGCGGAGGGGACAGTATCTGGAAACACCATATATTTT

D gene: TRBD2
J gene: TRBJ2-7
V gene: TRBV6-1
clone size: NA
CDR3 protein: CASKAPSGYEQYF
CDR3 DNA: TGTGCCAGCAAAGCCCCTAGCGGCTACGAGCAGTACTTC

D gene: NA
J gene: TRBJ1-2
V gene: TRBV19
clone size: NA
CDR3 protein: CASSHLTVYGYTF
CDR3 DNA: TGTGCCAGTAGCCATTTGACAGTCTATGGCTACACCTTC

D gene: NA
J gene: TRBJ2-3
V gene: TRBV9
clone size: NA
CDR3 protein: CASSPGRQTGFTQYF
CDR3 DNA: TGTGCCAGCAGCCCGGGAAGGCAGACGGGCTTCACGCAGTATTTT

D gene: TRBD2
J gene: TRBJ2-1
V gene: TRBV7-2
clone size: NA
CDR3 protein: CASSPLAGLTYNEQFF
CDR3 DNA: TGTGCCAGCAGTCCCTTAGCGGGACTAACATACAATGAGCAGTTCTTC

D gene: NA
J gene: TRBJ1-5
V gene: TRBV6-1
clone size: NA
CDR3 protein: CATLRWQGNQPQHF
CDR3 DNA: TGTGCCACCCTACGATGGCAGGGCAATCAGCCCCAGCATTTT

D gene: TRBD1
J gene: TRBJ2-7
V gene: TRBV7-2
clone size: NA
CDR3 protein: CASSRKPGQASYEQYF
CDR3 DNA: TGTGCCAGCAGCCGAAAACCGGGACAGGCCTCCTACGAGCAGTACTTC

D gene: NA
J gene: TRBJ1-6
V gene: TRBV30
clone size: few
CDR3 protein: CAWKSPFNSPLHF
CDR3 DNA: TGTGCCTGGAAATCCCCATTTAATTCACCCCTCCACTTT

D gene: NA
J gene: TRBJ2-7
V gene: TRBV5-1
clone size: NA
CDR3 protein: CASSLELSYEQYF
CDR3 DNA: TGCGCCAGCAGCTTGGAGCTAAGCTACGAGCAGTACTTC

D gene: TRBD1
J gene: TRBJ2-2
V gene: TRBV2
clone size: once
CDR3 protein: CASVRDRGPGELFF
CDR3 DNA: TGTGCCAGCGTACGGGACAGGGGTCCCGGGGAGCTGTTTTTT

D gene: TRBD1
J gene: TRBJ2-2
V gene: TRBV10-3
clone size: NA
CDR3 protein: CAISGQGTGELFF
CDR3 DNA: TGTGCCATCAGTGGACAGGGAACCGGGGAGCTGTTTTTT

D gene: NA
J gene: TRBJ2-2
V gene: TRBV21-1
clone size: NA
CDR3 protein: CASSKALLAGGQGGELFF
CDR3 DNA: TGTGCCAGCAGCAAAGCACTACTAGCGGGAGGGCAAGGCGGGGAGCTGTTTTTT

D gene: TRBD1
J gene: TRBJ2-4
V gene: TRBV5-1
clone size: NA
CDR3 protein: CASSWGTGEVAKNIQYF
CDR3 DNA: TGCGCCAGCAGCTGGGGGACAGGGGAGGTAGCCAAAAACATTCAGTACTTC

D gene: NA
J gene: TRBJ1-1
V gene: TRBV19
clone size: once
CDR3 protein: CASSATGNTEAFF
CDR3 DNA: TGTGCCAGTAGTGCGACAGGGAACACTGAAGCTTTCTTT

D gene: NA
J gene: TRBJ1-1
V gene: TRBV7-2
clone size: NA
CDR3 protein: CASSFFVGEAFF
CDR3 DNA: TGTGCCAGCAGCTTCTTCGTTGGTGAAGCTTTCTTT

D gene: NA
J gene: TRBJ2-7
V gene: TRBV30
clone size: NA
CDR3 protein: CAWSTAGKSYEQYF
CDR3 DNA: TGTGCCTGGAGCACGGCAGGGAAATCCTACGAGCAGTACTTC

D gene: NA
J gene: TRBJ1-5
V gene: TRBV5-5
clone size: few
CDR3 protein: CASSLVSEGNQPQHF
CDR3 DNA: TGTGCCAGCAGCTTGGTCAGTGAGGGCAATCAGCCCCAGCATTTT

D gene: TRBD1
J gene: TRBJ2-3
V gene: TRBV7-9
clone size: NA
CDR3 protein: CAPGRDRHTDTQYF
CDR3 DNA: TGTGCCCCAGGACGGGACAGGCACACAGATACGCAGTATTTT

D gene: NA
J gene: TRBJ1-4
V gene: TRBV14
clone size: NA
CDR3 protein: CASSQLAGMGANEKLFF
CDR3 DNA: TGTGCCAGCAGCCAACTCGCCGGGATGGGGGCTAATGAAAAACTGTTTTTT

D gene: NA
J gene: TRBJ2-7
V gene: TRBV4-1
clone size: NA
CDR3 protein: CASSQVPARAYEQYF
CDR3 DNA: TGCGCCAGCAGCCAAGTCCCAGCCAGGGCGTACGAGCAGTACTTC

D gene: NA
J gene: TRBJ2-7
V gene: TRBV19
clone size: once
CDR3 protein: CASSISPITYEQYF
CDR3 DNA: TGTGCCAGTAGTATATCCCCGATTACCTACGAGCAGTACTTC

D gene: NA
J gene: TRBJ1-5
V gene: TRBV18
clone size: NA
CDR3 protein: CASSPEAWGNQPQHF
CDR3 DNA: TGTGCCAGCTCACCAGAGGCATGGGGCAATCAGCCCCAGCATTTT

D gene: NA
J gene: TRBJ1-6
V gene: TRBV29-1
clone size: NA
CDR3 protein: CSVEETANSPLHF
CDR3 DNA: TGCAGCGTTGAAGAGACAGCTAATTCACCCCTCCACTTT

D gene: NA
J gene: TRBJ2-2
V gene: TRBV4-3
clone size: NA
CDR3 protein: CASSQAGRVGWELFF
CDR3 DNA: TGCGCCAGCAGCCAAGCAGGCAGGGTGGGATGGGAGCTGTTTTTT

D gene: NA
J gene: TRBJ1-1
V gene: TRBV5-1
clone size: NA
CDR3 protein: CASSLAGVTEAFF
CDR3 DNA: TGCGCCAGCAGCTTGGCCGGGGTCACTGAAGCTTTCTTT

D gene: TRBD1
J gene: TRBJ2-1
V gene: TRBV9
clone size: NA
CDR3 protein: CASSGRDRTYNEQFF
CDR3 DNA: TGTGCCAGCAGCGGCCGGGACAGAACTTACAATGAGCAGTTCTTC

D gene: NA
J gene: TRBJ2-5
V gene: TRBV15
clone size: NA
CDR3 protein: CATSRDTGWLETQYF
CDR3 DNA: TGTGCCACCAGCAGAGATACCGGCTGGTTAGAGACCCAGTACTTC

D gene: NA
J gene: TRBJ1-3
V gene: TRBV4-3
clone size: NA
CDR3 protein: CASSRLRWGAGNTIYF
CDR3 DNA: TGCGCCAGCAGCCGGTTAAGGTGGGGAGCTGGAAACACCATATATTTT

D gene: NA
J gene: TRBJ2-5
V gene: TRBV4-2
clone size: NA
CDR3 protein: CASSLGGAQETQYF
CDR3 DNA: TGTGCCAGCAGCCTTGGCGGGGCGCAAGAGACCCAGTACTTC

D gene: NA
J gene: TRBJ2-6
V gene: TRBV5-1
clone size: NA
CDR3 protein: CASSLDTASSGANVLTF
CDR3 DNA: TGCGCCAGCAGCTTGGACACCGCCTCCTCTGGGGCCAACGTCCTGACTTTC

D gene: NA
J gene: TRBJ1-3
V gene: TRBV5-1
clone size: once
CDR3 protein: CASSSGEASGNTIYF
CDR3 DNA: TGCGCCAGCAGCTCAGGGGAGGCCTCTGGAAACACCATATATTTT

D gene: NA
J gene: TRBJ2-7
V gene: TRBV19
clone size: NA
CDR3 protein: CASSIDEGSYEQYF
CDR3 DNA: TGTGCCAGTAGTATAGACGAGGGTTCCTACGAGCAGTACTTC

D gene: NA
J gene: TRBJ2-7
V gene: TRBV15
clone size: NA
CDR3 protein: CATSRVQGWEQYF
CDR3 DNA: TGTGCCACCAGCAGAGTTCAGGGCTGGGAGCAGTACTTC

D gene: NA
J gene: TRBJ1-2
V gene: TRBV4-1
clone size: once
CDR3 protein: CASSLQPSGDNYGYTF
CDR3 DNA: TGCGCCAGCAGCCTACAACCCTCGGGGGATAACTATGGCTACACCTTC

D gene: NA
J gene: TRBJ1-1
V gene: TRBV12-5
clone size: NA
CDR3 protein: CASELGGPRRRAFF
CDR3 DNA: TGTGCTAGTGAATTGGGGGGCCCCAGGCGTCGCGCTTTCTTT

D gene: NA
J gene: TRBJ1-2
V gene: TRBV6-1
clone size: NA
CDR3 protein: CASRTQVGVNGYTF
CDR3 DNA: TGTGCCAGCAGGACTCAGGTTGGAGTTAATGGCTACACCTTC

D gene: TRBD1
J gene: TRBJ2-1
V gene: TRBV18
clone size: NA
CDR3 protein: CASSPDRGGYNEQFF
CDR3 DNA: TGTGCCAGCTCACCGGACAGGGGAGGCTACAATGAGCAGTTCTTC

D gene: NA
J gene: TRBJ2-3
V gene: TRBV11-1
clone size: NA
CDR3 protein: CASSFRATDTQYF
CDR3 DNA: TGTGCCAGCAGCTTTAGGGCGACAGATACGCAGTATTTT

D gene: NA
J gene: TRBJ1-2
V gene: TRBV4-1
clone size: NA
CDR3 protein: CASSQEQAYGHPNYGYTF
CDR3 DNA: TGCGCCAGCAGCCAAGAGCAGGCTTATGGACACCCGAACTATGGCTACACCTTC